The clone carrying this T cell receptor (beta chain) was counted many times. Its antigen remains unidentified. One entry per CDR3 protein results from TCRdb running MiXCR on the reads. The table shows tens of thousands of distinct CDR3 sequences, with more than 40% occurring only once. The record originates from a study of T cell repertoires in cytomegalovirus infection. Across the study: Matching HLA type and CMV infection were both indicated by public TCR beta signatures.

The V and J ends lost 1 base and 9 bases, in that order; junction bases with no gene match: 3. There are 14 residues in the CDR3. The V gene's germline CDR1 is SGHVS and CDR2 FNYEAQ. The rearrangement uses TRBV7-6 and TRBJ1-6, with TRBD1 matching 7 bases. The TCR comes from a human donor in good health (CMV status not recorded). Some clones in this sample may be carry-over from other donors' samples. The sample was CD8+ T cells from cultured PBMCs, taken from culture after CMV antigen stimulation. The CDR3 sequence is CASSLEGAVSPLHF. CDR3 coding DNA: TGTGCCAGCAGCTTAGAGGGGGCGGTTTCACCCCTCCACTTT.